This TCR beta chain was obtained from a study of identical twins (dated by TCRdb to about 2016). About the investigation overall: To test whether fetal clonotypes persist, this study deep-sequenced TCR alpha and beta repertoires from monozygotic twins, from unrelated adults of various ages, and from cord blood. To rule out contamination, the twin experiments were replicated at different times with different library preparation protocols. General study outcomes and caveats: Excess twin sharing in beta out-of-frame sequences was weaker because fewer shared sequences lowered the signal-to-noise ratio. Compared with coincidental sharing between unrelated individuals, an excess of low generation-probability sequences was observed among out-of-frame TCR alpha sequences shared between twins. Invariant T cells such as MAIT and iNKT could partly confound zero-insertion analyses, although diverse VJ usage argued against such confounding for most clonotypes. Because the same donors could not be followed over many years, the conclusions depended on cross-sectional statistical analysis. In monozygotic twins, out-of-frame TCR alpha sharing was systematically underestimated by recombination models, although the models agreed with sharing between unrelated individuals. Abundant cord blood beta clonotypes had fewer insertions, young adult naive repertoires showed a similar but weaker trend, and memory repertoires showed no such trend.

V lost 3 bases and J lost 7 bases; the stretch between them is 13 bases long. The CDR3 goes from the cysteine to the phenylalanine over 15 residues. Only the CDR3 region is kept as DNA, spanning 45 bases read in frame from base 1. CDR1 and CDR2 are drawn from the germline V gene: ENHRY, SYGVKD. Every donor was a healthy Caucasian. Three pairs of female monozygotic twins, all aged roughly 18 to 29 years, made up the twin cohort. Peripheral blood mononuclear cells were the source from which RNA for the TCR libraries was isolated. Preparation of the library involved 5' RACE. Data came from an Illumina HiSeq 2000. Template switching added a universal primer binding site, and the final cDNA carried a unique molecular identifier that allowed TCR cDNA molecules to be counted accurately. Specific primers in the conserved constant-segment region were used to synthesize first-strand cDNA for the TCR alpha and beta chains. To control for contamination, every cDNA library carried two barcodes: a SMART-Mk sample barcode plus Illumina barcodes. Two successive PCR steps introduced TruSeq adapter sequences along with Illumina sample barcodes. The TCR alpha and beta cDNA libraries were sequenced on the Illumina HiSeq platform using custom primers. In the paper's pipeline: Unique molecular identifiers were extracted from raw reads with MiGEC, and CDR3 positions were determined with MiXCR. For each individual, recombination models were inferred using an EM algorithm with the repgenHMM and IGoR tools. The tcR package in R was used for shared clonotype analysis, with sharing normalized by the product of cloneset sizes. To study raw recombination free of thymic and clonal selection effects, out-of-frame nonproductive sequences were analyzed. TCRdb reprocessing: public reads trimmed at Q25 with fastp, clones called with MiXCR, in-frame beta chains kept. For every CDR3 protein sequence, its rows merge into one entry that carries the most common genes and DNA. The authors' filters were not applied to this entry. Across this sample there are roughly 720,000 distinct CDR3 sequences, with roughly 20% seen only once. The top ten clonotypes cover roughly 14% of the sample.

With regard to this clonotype: Its antigen is not yet known. No base-level quality is on record; no much larger clone is a single base apart.

The same data also contributed to another study, on T cells expressing NK-cell markers. The second study's authors report: About eight donors provided sorted CD3+CD56+NKG2C+, CD3+CD56+NKG2C- and CD3+CD56-NKG2C+ T-cell subsets, whose TCR beta-chain repertoires were profiled. Among the eight sequenced donors, seven were HCMV-seropositive and one was HCMV-seronegative. In several experiments an anti-gammadeltaTCR antibody was added to restrict sorting to alphabetaTCR-expressing T cells. In several donors, the dominant CD3+CD56+NKG2C+ clonotypes were found to rank among the top 10 CD8+ clonotypes and to make up roughly 1.0-7.5% of CD8+ T cells. Those dominant clonotypes were again the most abundant among CD3+CD56-NKG2C+ cells in a few donors, at about 28.3-60.1%. Whether the expanded NKG2C-expressing T cell clones were specific for HCMV antigens remained unclear. The study sequenced eight donors, all healthy volunteers chosen at random: three men and five women. A commercial ELISA kit detecting HCMV-specific IgG in serum was used to determine HCMV serostatus. For roughly 6 donors, bulk peripheral blood T-cell repertoires were additionally sequenced from unsorted PBMC. MIGEC was used to demultiplex reads and group reads by UMI, and MiTCR was used to assemble and quantify clonotypes. To exclude erroneous sequences, only TCR cDNA sequences supported by at least two reads were retained. The tcR package was used for downstream repertoire analysis, with clonotypes matched between fractions based on CDR3 nucleotide sequence plus V segment. VDJmatch was used to annotate antigen specificity against VDJdb, with one amino acid substitution in CDR3 permitted.

The sample taken for sequencing was PBMCs. The source is a woman aged 18 to 35 in good health. The V and J segments used are TRBV10-3 and TRBJ1-6; D gene: possibly TRBD1, on 5 matching bases. The bases are TGTGCCATCAGTGATCAGGGTGTCAGGAATTCACCCCTCCACTTT. The encoded protein is CAISDQGVRNSPLHF.